Following are 8 T cell receptor beta chains from one sample sequenced in a study of blood T cells in healthy people across ages. With a J-beta primer mix and a sample-barcoded 5' primer, a second PCR ran about 6 to 11 cycles. From the 5' RACE reads, TCRdb called clonotypes with MiXCR, one entry per CDR3 protein. The table shows about 900,000 distinct CDR3 sequences, with around two thirds occurring only once. The material sequenced was blood. The source is a man aged 30-40 years in good health.

V usage is TRBV4-1 and J usage is TRBJ2-3; either TRBD1 or TRBD2 may fit D (5 bases each). Germline CDR1 is MGHRA and CDR2 is YSYEKL. The V gene lost 7 bases and the J gene lost 5 bases, with 10 bases spanning the gap. The CDR3 spans 12 residues. The DNA for the CDR3 is TGCGCCAGCAACGATGGGGGAGATACGCAGTATTTT. Translated: CASNDGGDTQYF.

The rearrangement uses TRBV12-3 or TRBV12-4 and TRBJ2-6, with D perhaps assigned TRBD1 or TRBD2 (5 bases each). This CDR3 is built from 15 residues. V gave up 4 bases and J gave up 2 bases, with 9 bases separating them. The CDR3 spells CASSSRETGANVLTF. CDR3 DNA: TGTGCCAGCAGTTCCAGGGAGACTGGGGCCAACGTCCTGACTTTC.

CDR3 DNA sequence: TGTGCCTGGAGTGTAGCCGGGACAGGGGGTGGCTACACCTTC. Amino acid sequence: CAWSVAGTGGGYTF. The chain has TRBV30 and TRBJ1-2; 11 nucleotides line up with TRBD1. Unmatched junction bases numbered 4, after V lost 0 bases and J lost 7 bases. The CDR3 has 14 residues. CDR1 and CDR2 (germline): GTSNPN, SVGIG (reference sequence). Full variable domain (missing parts from reference TRBV30 and TRBJ1-2): SQTIHQWPATLVQPVGSPLSLECTVEGTSNPNLYWYRQAAGRGLQLLFYSVGIGQISSEVPQNLSASRPQDRQFILSSKKLLLSDSGFYLCAWSVAGTGGGYTFGSGTRLTVV.

The chain is built from TRBV7-3 and TRBJ1-1, with D possibly matching TRBD1 (5 bases). The CDR3 runs to 13 residues. V lost 4 bases and J lost 1, with 7 bases in between. Germline-derived CDR1 and CDR2 are SGHTA and FQGTGA. CDR3 protein: CASSSDKNTEAFF. As DNA, the CDR3 is TGTGCCAGCAGCTCGGACAAGAACACTGAAGCTTTCTTT.

V and J are TRBV25-1 and TRBJ2-5; D is unclear. V shed 7 bases and J shed 5 bases, with 17 bases lying between them. CDR3 size: 14 residues. Per germline, CDR1 MGHDK and CDR2 SYGVNS. The CDR3 here is CASTTTRSRETQYF. The CDR3 nucleotides are TGTGCCAGCACCACCACGCGGTCCAGGGAGACCCAGTACTTC.

This clonotype was recorded once. The chain has TRBV28 and TRBJ2-7; 10 bases match TRBD2. The J call is doubtful: the DNA matches TRBJ2-4 better. The germline V gene encodes CDR1 MDHEN and CDR2 SYDVKM. The CDR3 consists of 12 residues. The DNA for the CDR3 is TGTGCCACCACCGGGACTAGCGACATTCAGTACTTC. This sequence encodes CATTGTSDIQYF.

This rearrangement joins TRBV9 to TRBJ2-4; D not certain. TRBJ2-7 explains the end of the DNA better; the J call may be wrong. Germline CDR1 reads SGDLS; CDR2 reads YYNGEE. The CDR3 extends over 14 amino acids. The CDR3 protein is CASSVNLSPYEQYF. The DNA of the CDR3 is TGTGCCAGCAGCGTCAATCTATCGCCGTACGAGCAGTACTTC.

A note on this clonotype: At one end the junction does not follow the germline gene, possibly because of a read error. This chain uses TRBV20-1 with TRBJ2-3, with 8 positions matching TRBD2. The CDR3 extends over 16 amino acids. Germline CDR1 DFQATT, CDR2 SNEGSKA (reference sequence). The CDR3 bases are TGCAGTGCTAGATCATCGGGGGGGTGGAGGACAGATACGCGGTATTTT. Encoded protein: CSARSSGGWRTDTRYF.